Below are 21 T cell receptor beta chains sequenced from a single sample in a study of control samples from healthy donors and cancer patients. The repertoire was sequenced with immunoSEQ multiplex PCR; TCRdb's copy has only in-frame clones and lacks some. The sample yields over 55,000 clones, under 95% seen once. The sample consisted of PBMCs. The receptors derive from a man younger than 40 with colorectal cancer.

The V and J genes are TRBV7-9 and TRBJ1-6; 7 bases are shared with TRBD1. V was clipped by 5 bases and J by 6 bases; unmatched bases: 13. Germline CDR1 is SEHNR and CDR2 is FQNEAQ (reference sequence). The CDR3 loop spans 17 amino acids. The CDR3 region is CASSPVLGTASNSPLHF. The CDR3 region has the DNA TGTGCCAGCAGCCCCGTATTGGGGACAGCCTCTAATTCACCCCTCCACTTT.

The table lists this clone with a count of one. The gene calls are TRBV11-2 and TRBJ2-3, with 10 bases aligning to TRBD2. Germline V gives CDR1 SGHAT, CDR2 FQNNGV. This CDR3 has 19 residues. The junction had 10 bases not matched to a gene; V was cut back by 1 base and J by 0 bases. The chain's CDR3 is CASSLVAGGSISSTDTQYF. DNA for the CDR3: TGTGCCAGCAGCTTAGTAGCGGGGGGTTCAATTTCTAGCACAGATACGCAGTATTTT.

The chain employs TRBV2 and TRBJ2-7; possible D gene TRBD1, 5 bases. Per germline, CDR1 SNHLY and CDR2 FYNNEI. The ends were cut back, 8 bases at V and 5 bases at J, with 16 bases in the middle. This CDR3 region has 13 residues. The CDR3: CASRQTGEHEQYV. The CDR3 coding sequence is TGTGCCAGCCGTCAAACAGGAGAGCACGAGCAGTACGTC.

This clone showed up just a few times. This chain links TRBV19 with TRBJ1-5, with D possibly being TRBD1 (5 bases). The CDR3 is 14 amino acids. V was pared by 8 bases and J by 3 bases, with 14 bases between. Germline CDR1 is LNHDA and CDR2 is SQIVND (reference sequence). The CDR3: CASSVSGANQPQHF. CDR3 bases: TGTGCCAGTTCGGTTAGCGGGGCCAATCAGCCCCAGCATTTT.

In nucleotides, the CDR3 is TGTGCCAGCAGCTTCGGGACAGGGGTAGGAGATACGCAGTATTTT. Encoded protein: CASSFGTGVGDTQYF. The genes are TRBV13 and TRBJ2-3, with TRBD1 matching over 10 bases. The CDR3 is 15 amino acids. V shed 3 bases, J shed 5 bases, and the junction held 5 bases outside the gene matches. CDR1 is PRHDT, CDR2 FYEKMQ, per germline (reference sequence).

The J gene is TRBJ1-2, the V gene TRBV30; TRBD1 matches at 7 bases. J was trimmed by 8 bases and V by 2 bases; bases with no gene match: 8. The length of the CDR3 is 13 residues. CDR1 and CDR2 (germline): GTSNPN, SVGIG (reference sequence). The CDR3 region has the DNA TGTGCCTGGAGTACTGGACAGGCTCGGGGCTACACCTTC. Encoded protein: CAWSTGQARGYTF.

V gene TRBV4-1 combines with J gene TRBJ2-2; TRBD1 matches at 9 bases. V shed 2 bases, J shed 7 bases, and the junction held 11 bases outside the gene matches. Germline values: CDR1 MGHRA, CDR2 YSYEKL. This CDR3 is built from 17 residues. The CDR3 spells CASSQQHPGQGVGELFF. The DNA of the CDR3 is TGCGCCAGCAGCCAACAACACCCGGGACAGGGAGTCGGGGAGCTGTTTTTT.

This CDR3 is CASSIEQATGLTYGYTF. CDR3 DNA sequence: TGTGCCAGTAGTATAGAGCAAGCGACAGGCCTTACTTATGGCTACACCTTC. The genes are TRBV19 and TRBJ1-2, with D perhaps matching TRBD1 (6 bases). V lost 0 bases and J lost 5, with 19 bases in between. The CDR3 is made up of 17 amino acids. Germline-derived CDR1 and CDR2 are LNHDA and SQIVND (reference sequence).

The chain employs TRBV27 and TRBJ1-5, with TRBD1 matching over 7 bases. CDR3 length: 19 amino acids. V dropped 5 bases and J dropped 3; count of bases not matched to a gene: 19. The germline CDR1 and CDR2 sequences are MNHEY and SMNVEV (reference sequence). The DNA for the CDR3 is TGTGCCAGCAGTCCTACGAGACCAGGACAGGTGTCTCTCAATCAGCCCCAGCATTTT. Residues: CASSPTRPGQVSLNQPQHF.

The genes are TRBV6-2 or TRBV6-3 and TRBJ2-3; D perhaps matches TRBD1 (5 bases). This CDR3 has 15 amino acids. CDR1 is MNHEY and CDR2 is SVGEGT in the germline V gene. V lost 2 bases, J lost 0 bases, and 9 bases lay in between. This CDR3 reads CASSYRTPSTDTQYF. CDR3 nucleotide sequence: TGTGCCAGCAGTTACCGGACACCCAGCACAGATACGCAGTATTTT.

This clone was observed a few times. J is TRBJ1-5 and V is TRBV30; D gene unclear. V lost 5 bases and J lost 6, with 11 bases in between. The germline CDR1 and CDR2 sequences are GTSNPN and SVGIG (reference sequence). This CDR3 is 12 amino acids long. The CDR3 sequence: CAWSRLSQPQHF. The CDR3 nucleotides are TGTGCCTGGTCCAGGTTGAGTCAGCCCCAGCATTTT.

V is TRBV19 and J is TRBJ1-2; possibly TRBD1 for D (6 bases). The CDR3 length is 12 residues. The germline gives CDR1 LNHDA, CDR2 SQIVND (reference sequence). V was trimmed by 5 bases and J by 8 bases, leaving 12 bases between them. The CDR3 loop is CASSEQGNGYTF. The DNA for the CDR3 is TGTGCCAGTAGTGAGCAGGGGAACGGCTACACCTTC. Full variable domain (rest looked up from reference TRBV19 and TRBJ1-2): DGGITQSPKYLFRKEGQNVTLSCEQNLNHDAMYWYRQDPGQGLRLIYYSQIVNDFQKGDIAEGYSVSREKKESFPLTVTSAQKNPTAFYLCASSEQGNGYTFGSGTRLTVV.

V and J are TRBV5-4 and TRBJ1-1, with D tentatively TRBD1 (5 bases). Germline loops: CDR1 SGHNT, CDR2 YYREEE (reference sequence). V lost 0 bases and J 3 bases, leaving 12 bases between the germline ends. There are 15 residues in the CDR3. Written as DNA, the CDR3 is TGTGCCAGCAGCTTGGGGCGGGGGGAGTACACTGAAGCTTTCTTT. Translated: CASSLGRGEYTEAFF.

The chain has TRBV12-5 and TRBJ2-5; the D gene is possibly TRBD1 (6 bases). Trimming pared 5 bases from V and 1 base from J, leaving 11 bases between. The CDR3 sequence is 14 residues long. In germline, CDR1 is LGHNT, CDR2 FRNRAP. CDR3 nucleotides: TGTGCTAGTGGTCTGGACAGATTCCAAGAGACCCAGTACTTC. Amino acid sequence: CASGLDRFQETQYF.

V is TRBV19 and J is TRBJ2-1; TRBD2 matches at 12 bases. The CDR3 has 16 residues. The V gene end was trimmed by 5 bases and the J gene end by 7 bases; junction bases not matched to a gene: 9. CDR1 is LNHDA, CDR2 SQIVND, per germline (reference sequence). CDR3 protein: CASSFLAGGPENEQFF. The CDR3 nucleotides are TGTGCCAGTAGTTTCCTAGCGGGGGGGCCTGAAAATGAGCAGTTCTTC.

The chain employs TRBV30 and TRBJ1-3; a weak D match, TRBD1 (5 bases). The CDR3 runs 14 residues. Trimming removed 4 bases at V and 0 bases at J, with 10 bases between. Germline V lookup: CDR1 GTSNPN, CDR2 SVGIG (reference sequence). The CDR3 DNA follows: TGTGCCTGGAAGGGACGGGGCTCTGGAAACACCATATATTTT. Amino acids: CAWKGRGSGNTIYF.

The chain combines TRBV11-2 with TRBJ2-3, with 8 nucleotides matching TRBD1. V shed 5 bases and J 4 bases; nucleotides not matched to a gene: 8. Germline-derived CDR1 and CDR2 are SGHAT and FQNNGV. This CDR3 spans 15 amino acids. The CDR3 here is CASSHRQGFADTQYF. DNA for the CDR3: TGTGCCAGCAGCCACCGACAGGGGTTTGCAGATACGCAGTATTTT.

Regarding this clone: A junction boundary mismatches the germline segment, possibly from a read error. This rearrangement joins TRBV7-2 to TRBJ2-7; 9 bases line up with TRBD2. The CDR3 extends over 15 amino acids. The germline V gene has CDR1 SGHTA and CDR2 FQGNSA. CDR3 region: CAGSSTGTSLREQYF. The CDR3 DNA reads TGTGCCGGCAGCTCAACCGGGACTAGCCTGCGCGAGCAGTACTTC.

The V gene is TRBV6-5, the J gene TRBJ1-2, with TRBD1 matching over 8 bases. From germline, CDR1 is MNHEY and CDR2 SVGAGI. J lost 4 bases, V lost 6 bases, and 10 bases had no gene match. This CDR3 region has 15 residues. In DNA, the CDR3 is TGTGCCAGCAGACCCGGACAGGGTTCCTTCTATGGCTACACCTTC. Translated, it gives CASRPGQGSFYGYTF.

The chain recombines TRBV5-5 with TRBJ1-1, with 7 bases aligning to TRBD1. The length of the CDR3 is 13 residues. V gave up 4 bases and J gave up 7 bases; unmatched junction bases: 7. CDR1 and CDR2 from the germline V gene are SGHKS and YYEKEE (reference sequence). In nucleotides, the CDR3 is TGTGCCAGCAGCCAGGACAGGTGGTTTGAAGCTTTCTTT. Translating gives CASSQDRWFEAFF.

This chain uses TRBV30 with TRBJ2-2; 12 nucleotides line up with TRBD2. The CDR3 totals 16 residues. Germline loops: CDR1 GTSNPN, CDR2 SVGIG (reference sequence). V was pared by 2 bases and J by 6 bases, with 7 bases of the junction left unmatched. CDR3 amino acids: CAWSFPTSGSPGELFF. CDR3 sequence (DNA): TGTGCCTGGAGTTTCCCGACTAGCGGGAGTCCCGGGGAGCTGTTTTTT.